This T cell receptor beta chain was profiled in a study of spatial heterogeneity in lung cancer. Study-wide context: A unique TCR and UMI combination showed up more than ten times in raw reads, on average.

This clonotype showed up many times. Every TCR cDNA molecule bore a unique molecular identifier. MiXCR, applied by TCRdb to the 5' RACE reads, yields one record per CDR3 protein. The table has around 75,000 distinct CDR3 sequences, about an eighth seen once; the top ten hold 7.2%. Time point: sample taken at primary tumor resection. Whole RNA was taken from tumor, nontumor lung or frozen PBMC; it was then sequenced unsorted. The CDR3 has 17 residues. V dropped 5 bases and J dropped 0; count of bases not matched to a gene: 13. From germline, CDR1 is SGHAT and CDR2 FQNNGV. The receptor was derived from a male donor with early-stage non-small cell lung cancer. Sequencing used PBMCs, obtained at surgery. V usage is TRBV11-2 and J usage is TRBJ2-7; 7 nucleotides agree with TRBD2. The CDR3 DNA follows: TGTGCCAGCAGCCTACGTGGTCTAGCGGATAGCTCCTACGAGCAGTACTTC. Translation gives CASSLRGLADSSYEQYF.